This passage covers 21 T cell receptor beta chains from one sample sequenced in a study of T cells in narcolepsy. Some clones are missing from TCRdb's copy, which holds only in-frame ones; the method was immunoSEQ multiplex PCR. The sample records about 30,000 clones, less than 90% being singletons. Input material: memory (CD45RA-) CD4+ T cells from blood. These TCRs come from a human donor in good health.

The chain employs TRBV4-3 and TRBJ2-3; 10 nucleotides line up with TRBD2. The germline gives CDR1 LGHNA, CDR2 YSLEER. This CDR3 has 20 residues. J gave up 0 bases and V 4 bases, and 16 bases lay outside the gene matches. The CDR3 nucleotides are TGCGCCAGCAGCCGAAGAATGGGTAGCGGGGGGCTGATTAGCACAGATACGCAGTATTTT. This codes for CASSRRMGSGGLISTDTQYF.

The J gene is TRBJ1-2, the V gene TRBV5-5; the D gene is possibly TRBD1 (5 bases). Germline CDR1 and CDR2: SGHKS and YYEKEE (reference sequence). Trimming cost V 3 bases and J 7 bases, with 10 bases left between them. This CDR3 is built from 12 residues. This CDR3 is CASSWGSPGYTF. DNA of the CDR3: TGTGCCAGCAGCTGGGGGTCACCTGGCTACACCTTC. The full variable domain, with the rest looked up from reference TRBV5-5 and TRBJ1-2, is DAGVTQSPTHLIKTRGQQVTLRCSPISGHKSVSWYQQVLGQGPQFIFQYYEKEERGRGNFPDRFSARQFPNYSSELNVNALLLGDSALYLCASSWGSPGYTFGSGTRLTVV.

The CDR3 sequence: CASSRTRTGGDETQYF. The CDR3 DNA reads as TGCGCCAGCAGCAGGACGAGGACAGGGGGTGATGAGACCCAGTACTTC. The gene calls are TRBV5-1 and TRBJ2-5; the match to TRBD1 covers 10 bases. V lost 4 bases to trimming and J lost 5 bases; unmatched junction nucleotides: 11. Germline V gives CDR1 SGHRS, CDR2 YFSETQ. The CDR3 has 16 amino acids.

V and J are TRBV5-1 and TRBJ1-5; 8 bases match TRBD1. CDR1 and CDR2 from the germline V gene are SGHRS and YFSETQ. J was trimmed by 4 bases and V by 2 bases; bases with no gene match: 5. The CDR3 is 15 residues long. CDR3 nucleotides: TGCGCCAGCAGCTTCTCTGGACAGGGAAATCAGCCCCAGCATTTT. Its translation: CASSFSGQGNQPQHF. The full variable domain, its missing parts supplied by reference TRBV5-1 and TRBJ1-5, is KAGVTQTPRYLIKTRGQQVTLSCSPISGHRSVSWYQQTPGQGLQFLFEYFSETQRNKGNFPGRFSGRQFSNSRSEMNVSTLELGDSALYLCASSFSGQGNQPQHFGDGTRLSIL.

J is TRBJ1-1 and V is TRBV7-7; D is possibly TRBD1 (5 bases). V was pared by 8 bases and J by 0 bases, with 16 bases between. The CDR3 has 15 residues. Germline V lookup: CDR1 SSHAT, CDR2 FNYEAQ (reference sequence). DNA of the CDR3: TGTGCCAGCGACCACCTCGGACATTTGAACACTGAAGCTTTCTTT. Translated: CASDHLGHLNTEAFF.

This clone is a singleton in its sample. V usage is TRBV7-7 and J usage is TRBJ2-5; TRBD2 matches at 11 bases. Germline V gene data show CDR1 as SSHAT and CDR2 as FNYEAQ (reference sequence). J gave up 5 bases and V 5 bases, and 10 bases lay outside the gene matches. This CDR3 has 16 amino acids. The CDR3: CASSAGTSGSGETQYF. CDR3 coding DNA: TGTGCCAGCAGCGCAGGGACTAGCGGCTCGGGGGAGACCCAGTACTTC. The full variable domain, with the rest looked up from reference TRBV7-7 and TRBJ2-5, is GAGVSQSPRYKVTKRGQDVTLRCDPISSHATLYWYQQALGQGPEFLTYFNYEAQPDKSGLPSDRFSAERPEGSISTLTIQRTEQRDSAMYRCASSAGTSGSGETQYFGPGTRLLVL.

The chain links TRBV19 to TRBJ1-5, with 7 bases identical to TRBD1. Per germline, CDR1 LNHDA and CDR2 SQIVND (reference sequence). This CDR3 region has 17 residues. J was trimmed by 0 bases and V by 4 bases; bases with no gene match: 9. Written as DNA, the CDR3 is TGTGCCAGTAGTAAAATCCGGGACAGCTATAGCAATCAGCCCCAGCATTTT. Its protein product is CASSKIRDSYSNQPQHF.

J is TRBJ2-3 and V is TRBV5-1; a possible D gene is TRBD2 (5 bases). The CDR3 length is 15 residues. From germline, CDR1 is SGHRS and CDR2 YFSETQ. V lost 4 bases, J lost 0 bases, and 12 bases lay in between. The CDR3 sequence is CASSPNGVSTDTQYF. The CDR3, as DNA: TGCGCCAGCAGCCCTAACGGGGTTAGCACAGATACGCAGTATTTT.

The chain employs TRBV27 and TRBJ2-6; D gene ambiguous. The CDR3 has 15 amino acids. Germline CDR1 is MNHEY and CDR2 is SMNVEV (reference sequence). The ends were cut back, 1 base at V and 1 base at J, with 5 bases in the middle. In DNA form, the CDR3 reads TGTGCCAGCAGTTTATGGAGTTCTGGGGCCAACGTCCTGACTTTC. Residues: CASSLWSSGANVLTF.

Concerning this clone itself: The junction and the germline gene differ at one end; a read error may be behind it. The chain uses TRBV18 and TRBJ1-2, with 8 nucleotides matching TRBD1. Germline V gene lookup returns CDR1 KGHSH and CDR2 LQKENI. This CDR3 has 13 residues. The CDR3 region is CASSPQGETGYTF. The CDR3 region has the DNA TGTGCCAGCTCCCCACAGGGGGAAACTGGCTACACCTTC.

The V and J genes are TRBV18 and TRBJ2-3, with TRBD2 identical over 13 bases. V gave up 7 bases and J gave up 2 bases; unmatched junction bases: 15. The CDR3 covers 19 residues. The germline V gene encodes CDR1 KGHSH and CDR2 LQKENI. CDR3 in amino acids: CASYRTSGGVVDDTDTQYF. DNA of the CDR3: TGTGCCAGCTATAGGACTAGCGGGGGAGTTGTTGACGACACAGATACGCAGTATTTT.

This clone was detected a few times. The chain carries TRBV19 and TRBJ1-6, with D perhaps matching TRBD1 (5 bases). V lost 5 bases to trimming and J lost 6 bases, with 11 bases between them. CDR1 and CDR2 (germline): LNHDA, SQIVND (reference sequence). The CDR3 runs 14 residues. CDR3 DNA: TGTGCCAGTAGTCCGCAGGGCCCTAATTCACCCCTCCACTTT. Encoded protein: CASSPQGPNSPLHF.

J is TRBJ1-1 and V is TRBV30; tentative D call: TRBD1 (5 bases). CDR1 is GTSNPN, CDR2 SVGIG, per germline (reference sequence). The CDR3 totals 16 residues. The V end lost 1 base, the J end lost 0 bases, and 15 bases lay between the germline ends. The CDR3 DNA follows: TGTGCCTGGAGTGGACCCCGACAGTCCTTGAACACTGAAGCTTTCTTT. Protein product: CAWSGPRQSLNTEAFF.

The chain recombines TRBV28 with TRBJ2-1; unclear D gene. Germline values: CDR1 MDHEN, CDR2 SYDVKM. The CDR3 runs 14 residues. Trimming took 6 bases from V and 4 from J, leaving 13 bases between them. The CDR3, as DNA: TGTGCCAGCAGGCCACCTAGTACTTACAATGAGCAGTTCTTC. This codes for CASRPPSTYNEQFF. Filled out from reference TRBV28 and TRBJ2-1, the complete variable domain reads DVKVTQSSRYLVKRTGEKVFLECVQDMDHENMFWYRQDPGLGLRLIYFSYDVKMKEKGDIPEGYSVSREKKERFSLILESASTNQTSMYLCASRPPSTYNEQFFGPGTRLTVL.

V usage is TRBV4-1 and J usage is TRBJ1-2, with no clear D. The germline V gene has CDR1 MGHRA and CDR2 YSYEKL. V was cut by 0 bases and J by 0 bases, with 8 bases left in between. The CDR3 has 15 amino acids. The CDR3 nucleotides read TGCGCCAGCAGCCAAGAATCGGAACCTAACTATGGCTACACCTTC. Translating it yields CASSQESEPNYGYTF.

This chain connects TRBV9 to TRBJ2-5; 8 bases are shared with TRBD2. The CDR3 consists of 17 residues. Germline lookup yields CDR1 SGDLS and CDR2 YYNGEE. Trimming removed 0 bases from V and 2 bases from J; junction bases left unmatched: 9. The CDR3 nucleotides read TGTGCCAGCAGCGTAGCTACAAGCGGGGGACTTCAAGAGACCCAGTACTTC. This sequence encodes CASSVATSGGLQETQYF.

The CDR3 DNA follows: TGTGCCAGCACCCCTCGATCCGGGGTAGGGACCCAGTACTTC. This codes for CASTPRSGVGTQYF. The chain employs TRBV27 and TRBJ2-5, with D tentatively TRBD2 (5 bases). This CDR3 has 14 residues. Germline V gene data show CDR1 as MNHEY and CDR2 as SMNVEV (reference sequence). V was trimmed by 7 bases and J by 7 bases, leaving 19 bases between them.

The V and J genes are TRBV6-6 and TRBJ2-5; D is perhaps TRBD1 (6 bases). The ends were cut back, 6 bases at V and 4 bases at J, with 9 bases in the middle. Germline values: CDR1 MNHNY, CDR2 SVGAGI (reference sequence). The CDR3 contains 12 residues. The CDR3 loop reads CASSKTGETQYF. CDR3 DNA: TGTGCCAGCAGCAAGACAGGAGAGACCCAGTACTTC.

The V gene is TRBV19, the J gene TRBJ1-5; 9 nucleotides align to TRBD1. The CDR3 runs 14 residues. Germline V gene lookup returns CDR1 LNHDA and CDR2 SQIVND (reference sequence). Trimming cost V 6 bases and J 6 bases; bases outside gene matches: 6. The chain's CDR3 is CASRLQGASQPQHF. CDR3 DNA sequence: TGTGCCAGTAGACTACAGGGGGCTAGTCAGCCCCAGCATTTT.

This chain connects TRBV30 to TRBJ1-3; a weak D match, TRBD1 (5 bases). This CDR3 spans 14 amino acids. Germline lookup yields CDR1 GTSNPN and CDR2 SVGIG (reference sequence). Trimming cost V 4 bases and J 4 bases, with 14 bases left between them. CDR3 loop: CAWTRGDFGNTIYF. In DNA form, the CDR3 reads TGTGCCTGGACGAGAGGGGACTTCGGAAACACCATATATTTT.

This sequence joins TRBV5-4 and TRBJ1-3; D might be TRBD1 (5 bases). The CDR3 consists of 16 residues. Trimming left V 1 base short and J 2 bases short, with 13 bases between. Germline V CDR1 and CDR2: SGHNT, YYREEE (reference sequence). This CDR3 is CASSLFPSGAGNTIYF. The CDR3 DNA follows: TGTGCCAGCAGCTTGTTTCCATCGGGGGCTGGAAACACCATATATTTT.